The T cell receptor beta chain described here comes from a study of T cells in Graves' hyperthyroidism and ophthalmopathy. This clonotype was found many times. The CDR3 length is 14 residues. CDR1 and CDR2 (germline): MNHNS, SASEGT. V dropped 4 bases and J dropped 2 bases, with 12 bases sitting between them. Amplification of TCR beta CDR3 regions used RNA as the template. In the first-round RT-PCR of the TCR CDR3, the HTBI primer set was used. TCRdb re-called the multiplex PCR reads with MiXCR, one entry per CDR3 protein. In the table there are a few hundred thousand distinct CDR3 sequences, approximately 13% of which are singletons.

Sequencing was performed on blood. This rearrangement joins TRBV6-1 to TRBJ2-7, with D maybe TRBD1 (5 bases). The source is a man younger than 40 with Graves' hyperthyroidism that later progressed to Graves' ophthalmopathy. In nucleotides, the CDR3 is TGTGCCAGCAGTGGGACACCAGATACCTACGAGCAGTACTTC. Protein product: CASSGTPDTYEQYF.